The clone carrying this TCR beta chain was found a few times. This specimen comes from a study of T-cell reconstitution after alpha-beta-depleted transplantation in children. In germline, CDR1 is LGHDT, CDR2 YNNKEL (reference sequence). Trimming took 3 bases from V and 4 from J, leaving 10 bases between them. This CDR3 is built from 13 residues. Unique molecular identifiers were incorporated when the TCRbeta library was constructed. Using its own MiXCR run on the PCR reads, TCRdb lists one record per CDR3 protein. The top ten clones hold around 45% of a sample with about 210,000 distinct CDR3 sequences, roughly a sixth of them seen once.

The material sequenced was PBMCs, mostly from graft donor cells, taken 360 days after TCRalphabeta/CD19-depleted stem cell transplant. This clonotype was sampled from a male patient between 2 and 10 years old who had a stem cell transplant for acute lymphoblastic leukemia, so the T cells may come from the graft donor. The V call is TRBV3-1, the J call TRBJ2-7; D is ambiguous. CDR3 sequence: CASSHHRPYEQYF. For the CDR3, the DNA is TGTGCCAGCAGCCATCACCGTCCTTACGAGCAGTACTTC.